The 15 T cell receptor beta chains below come from one sample, sequenced in a study of CD8+ T cells in alopecia areata. RNA was isolated and reverse transcribed to cDNA, the sequencing template. Some clones are missing from TCRdb's copy, which holds only in-frame ones; the method was immunoSEQ multiplex PCR. The sample includes fewer than 150,000 clones, less than 70% of them seen just once. The sample was CD4+ T cells sorted from blood. These receptors all come from a human donor in good health.

This clone was detected once. The chain's CDR3 is CASSPGTADQPQHF. DNA for the CDR3: TGTGCCAGCAGCCCCGGGACAGCCGATCAGCCCCAGCATTTT. The chain uses TRBV6-5 and TRBJ1-5, with 7 bases identical to TRBD1. The V gene end was trimmed by 6 bases and the J gene end by 5 bases; junction bases not matched to a gene: 7. CDR1 and CDR2 from the germline V gene are MNHEY and SVGAGI. This CDR3 is 14 amino acids long.

The V call is TRBV7-8, the J call TRBJ1-2; D gene unclear. The CDR3 has 14 residues. Trimming left V 0 bases short and J 1 base short, with 6 bases between. Germline V gene lookup returns CDR1 SGHVS and CDR2 FQNEAQ. The chain's CDR3 is CASSLADVNYGYTF. The CDR3, as DNA: TGTGCCAGCAGCTTAGCGGACGTTAACTATGGCTACACCTTC.

There are a few counts of this clone. The chain couples TRBV29-1 to TRBJ1-2; 7 positions match TRBD1. The V and J ends lost 8 bases and 6 bases, in that order; junction bases with no gene match: 9. The CDR3 sequence is 12 residues long. Germline V gene lookup returns CDR1 SQVTM and CDR2 ANQGSEA. The CDR3 sequence is CSLGRGRDGYTF. In DNA form, the CDR3 reads TGCAGCCTGGGCAGGGGGAGAGATGGCTACACCTTC.

The chain couples TRBV29-1 to TRBJ1-1; tentative D call: TRBD1 (5 bases). CDR1 and CDR2 (germline): SQVTM, ANQGSEA. Trimming removed 7 bases at V and 1 base at J, with 10 bases between. The CDR3 length is 12 residues. As DNA, the CDR3 is TGCAGCGCGCGACAGACGAACACTGAAGCTTTCTTT. Its protein is CSARQTNTEAFF.

This chain joins TRBV5-6 and TRBJ1-6; 8 positions match TRBD1. In germline, CDR1 is SGHDT, CDR2 YYEEEE. V was clipped by 4 bases and J by 7 bases; unmatched bases: 10. The CDR3 is made up of 16 amino acids. The CDR3, as DNA: TGTGCCAGCAGCCCTCTAGGCGGGACAGGCAATTCACCCCTCCACTTT. Its translation is CASSPLGGTGNSPLHF.

The CDR3 protein is CASGRDLQYF. CDR3 nucleotides: TGTGCCAGTGGTAGGGACTTGCAGTATTTT. The V and J genes are TRBV28 and TRBJ2-3; perhaps TRBD2 as D (6 bases). The CDR3 covers 10 residues. The V gene's germline CDR1 is MDHEN and CDR2 SYDVKM. The V gene lost 9 bases and the J gene lost 11 bases, with 12 bases spanning the gap.

In its sample, this clone was seen many times. This chain connects TRBV11-2 to TRBJ2-7, with D possibly matching TRBD1 (5 bases). Germline assignment: CDR1 SGHAT and CDR2 FQNNGV. V shed 5 bases and J shed 0 bases, with 11 bases lying between them. This CDR3 contains 14 residues. The CDR3 here is CASSRGHSSYEQYF. The CDR3 coding sequence is TGTGCCAGCAGCAGGGGCCATAGCTCCTACGAGCAGTACTTC. The variable domain in full, with the rest retrieved from reference TRBV11-2 and TRBJ2-7, is EAGVAQSPRYKIIEKRQSVAFWCNPISGHATLYWYQQILGQGPKLLIQFQNNGVVDDSQLPKDRFSAERLKGVDSTLKIQPAKLEDSAVYLCASSRGHSSYEQYFGPGTRLTVT.

This chain links TRBV6-6 with TRBJ2-5; D is unclear. Trimming cost V 6 bases and J 7 bases, with 12 bases left between them. The V gene's germline CDR1 is MNHNY and CDR2 SVGAGI (reference sequence). This CDR3 contains 12 residues. The chain's CDR3 is CASSPSVGTQYF. The CDR3 DNA follows: TGTGCCAGCAGCCCTTCAGTAGGGACCCAGTACTTC.

V and J are TRBV4-1 and TRBJ2-7; D gene ambiguous. The germline gives CDR1 MGHRA, CDR2 YSYEKL. The V end was cut by 1 base, the J end by 7 bases, with 23 bases between. There are 17 residues in the CDR3. The CDR3 is CASSQVDMVPVSSEQYF. CDR3 DNA: TGCGCCAGCAGCCAAGTTGATATGGTTCCGGTGAGCAGTGAGCAGTACTTC.

The V call is TRBV7-3, the J call TRBJ2-2; D may be TRBD1 (6 bases). Trimming took off 6 bases at V and 3 bases at J, with 11 bases between the two ends. Germline assignment: CDR1 SGHTA and CDR2 FQGTGA. There are 14 residues in the CDR3. CDR3 sequence: CASRSTGYTGELFF. CDR3 DNA sequence: TGTGCCAGCAGATCCACAGGGTACACCGGGGAGCTGTTTTTT.

The chain couples TRBV29-1 to TRBJ1-5; the D gene is possibly TRBD1 (6 bases). Deletions cut 6 bases from V and 5 bases from J, with 14 bases between. The CDR3 is 13 residues long. The germline gives CDR1 SQVTM, CDR2 ANQGSEA. CDR3: CSVSSGVYQPQHF. CDR3 DNA sequence: TGCAGCGTCTCCTCAGGGGTCTATCAGCCCCAGCATTTT.

This chain connects TRBV6-6 to TRBJ2-5; weak D call: TRBD2 (6 bases). V dropped 8 bases and J dropped 0 bases, with 10 bases sitting between them. Germline lookup yields CDR1 MNHNY and CDR2 SVGAGI (reference sequence). The CDR3 sequence is 13 residues long. DNA of the CDR3: TGTGCCAGCCAACGGGAGTACCAAGAGACCCAGTACTTC. Its protein is CASQREYQETQYF.

The J gene is TRBJ1-2, the V gene TRBV5-6; D gene unclear. V lost 4 bases, J lost 0 bases, and 10 bases lay in between. The CDR3 extends over 14 amino acids. Per germline, CDR1 SGHDT and CDR2 YYEEEE. CDR3 nucleotides: TGTGCCAGCAGCAACAGCAACTCTAACTATGGCTACACCTTC. The encoded protein is CASSNSNSNYGYTF.

This clone was detected only a few times. The genes are TRBV29-1 and TRBJ2-3; tentative D call: TRBD1 (5 bases). CDR1 SQVTM and CDR2 ANQGSEA come from the germline V gene. This CDR3 has 14 residues. Trimming took 8 bases from V and 2 from J, leaving 17 bases between them. CDR3 in DNA: TGCAGCCCCATAAGGGCCAGGGCCACAGATACGCAGTATTTT. Its protein product is CSPIRARATDTQYF.

Notes on this clone: Other DNA sequences in the same sample also yield this CDR3. The chain couples TRBV2 to TRBJ2-5, with 8 positions matching TRBD2. This CDR3 comprises 15 residues. Looked up from germline, CDR1 is SNHLY and CDR2 is FYNNEI. With V trimmed by 10 bases and J by 0 bases, 10 bases remained unmatched. The CDR3 reads CATGGTSGYQETQYF. CDR3 bases: TGTGCCACGGGGGGAACTAGCGGTTACCAAGAGACCCAGTACTTC.